The TCR beta chain described here comes from a study of beta chain features in type 1 diabetes. Study-level results: Lower insertion and higher deletion counts appeared at VDJ junctions in type 1 diabetes patients. Among all four CD4+ subsets, Type 1 diabetes patients had TCRB CDR3s that were moderately but significantly shorter.

Purity of each sorted population was above 98%. Germline V gene sequence: CDR1 SGHVS, CDR2 FNYEAQ. There are 14 residues in the CDR3. V lost 9 bases and J lost 1, with 14 bases in between. What was sequenced were expressed TCRB transcripts, since all of the isolated RNA had been reverse transcribed. Profiling relied on immunoSEQ multiplex PCR, and the TCRdb table lists in-frame clones only, not all of them. The table has around 130,000 clones, roughly 17% seen once; the top ten hold approximately 2.2%. Only a few counts were recorded for this clone. The antigen is unknown. The sequence came from a man aged 25-45 years with type 1 diabetes. The chain carries TRBV7-6 and TRBJ2-3; D unresolved. Input material: central memory CD4+ T cells from blood. Written as DNA, the CDR3 is TGTGCCAGTTTGCTTTCCCCCGGCACAGATACGCAGTATTTT. It codes for CASLLSPGTDTQYF.